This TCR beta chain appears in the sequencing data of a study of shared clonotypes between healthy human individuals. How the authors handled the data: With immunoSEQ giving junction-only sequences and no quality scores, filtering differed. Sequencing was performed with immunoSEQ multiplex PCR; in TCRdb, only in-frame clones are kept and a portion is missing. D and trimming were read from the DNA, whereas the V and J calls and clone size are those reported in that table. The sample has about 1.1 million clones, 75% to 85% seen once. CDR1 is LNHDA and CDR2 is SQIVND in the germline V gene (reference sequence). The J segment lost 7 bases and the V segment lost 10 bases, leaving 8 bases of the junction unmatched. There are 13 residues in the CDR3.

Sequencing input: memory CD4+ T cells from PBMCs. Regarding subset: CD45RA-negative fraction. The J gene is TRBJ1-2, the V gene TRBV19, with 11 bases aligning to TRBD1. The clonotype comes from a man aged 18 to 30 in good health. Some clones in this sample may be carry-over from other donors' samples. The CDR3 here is CATGQGARGGYTF. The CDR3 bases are TGTGCCACTGGACAGGGGGCGCGTGGTGGCTACACCTTC.